This T cell receptor beta chain was recorded in a study of blood T cell repertoires in COVID-19. The V segment lost 5 bases and the J segment 5 bases; nucleotides outside the gene matches: 9. The CDR3 extends over 14 amino acids. The germline V gene has CDR1 SGHAT and CDR2 FQNNGV. Clones were sequenced by immunoSEQ multiplex PCR, and TCRdb holds only the in-frame ones, with some missing. This table has more than 200,000 clones, roughly 91% appearing once. The clonotype was recovered from a woman aged 25-40 years with acute COVID-19. Sequenced input: PBMCs or T cells enriched from blood (not recorded which). This sequence joins TRBV11-2 and TRBJ2-7; 7 positions match TRBD2. CDR3 residues: CASSPNRLAHEQYF. The CDR3 DNA reads TGTGCCAGCAGCCCCAATCGACTAGCTCACGAGCAGTACTTC.